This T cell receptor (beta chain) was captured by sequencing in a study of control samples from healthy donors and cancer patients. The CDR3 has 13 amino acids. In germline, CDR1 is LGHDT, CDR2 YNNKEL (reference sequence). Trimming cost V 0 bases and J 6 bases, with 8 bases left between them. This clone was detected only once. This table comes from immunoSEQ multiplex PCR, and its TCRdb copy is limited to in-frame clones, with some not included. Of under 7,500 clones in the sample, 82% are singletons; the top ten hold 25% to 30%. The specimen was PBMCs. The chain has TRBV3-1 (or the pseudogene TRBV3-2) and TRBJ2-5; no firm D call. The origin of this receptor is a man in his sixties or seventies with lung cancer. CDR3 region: CASSQDRAKTQYF. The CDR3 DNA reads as TGTGCCAGCAGCCAAGATCGGGCCAAGACCCAGTACTTC.